Given below is one T cell receptor beta chain in context. The antigen remains unidentified. Germline CDR1 LGHNA, CDR2 YNFKEQ. V was clipped by 1 base and J by 13 bases, with 20 bases between them. CDR3 length: 15 residues. The entry originates in a study of T-cell reconstitution after alpha-beta-depleted transplantation in children. Notes on the study in general: The origin of alpha-beta T cells about two months after transplant was reportedly several hundred expanded graft clones. For some patients, TCRbeta diversity was high at day 60 because of recipient T cells and thymic progenitors that survived. T-cell counts and diversity at one year following transplant were attributed mainly to newly produced T cells.

It was with unique molecular identifiers that the TCRbeta library was prepared. Using its own MiXCR run on the PCR reads, TCRdb lists one record per CDR3 protein. The sample has 350,000 to 500,000 distinct CDR3 sequences, about 45% seen once. The V and J genes are TRBV4-2 and TRBJ2-1, with D uncertain. The sample in question was PBMCs, obtained before TCRalphabeta/CD19-depleted stem cell transplant. This TCR was sampled from a girl aged 2 to 10 with aplastic anemia, due to receive a stem cell transplant. CDR3 sequence (DNA): TGTGCCAGCAGCCAAGTGGAGAAGTCCATGGGGTCCCAGTTCTTC. It codes for CASSQVEKSMGSQFF.